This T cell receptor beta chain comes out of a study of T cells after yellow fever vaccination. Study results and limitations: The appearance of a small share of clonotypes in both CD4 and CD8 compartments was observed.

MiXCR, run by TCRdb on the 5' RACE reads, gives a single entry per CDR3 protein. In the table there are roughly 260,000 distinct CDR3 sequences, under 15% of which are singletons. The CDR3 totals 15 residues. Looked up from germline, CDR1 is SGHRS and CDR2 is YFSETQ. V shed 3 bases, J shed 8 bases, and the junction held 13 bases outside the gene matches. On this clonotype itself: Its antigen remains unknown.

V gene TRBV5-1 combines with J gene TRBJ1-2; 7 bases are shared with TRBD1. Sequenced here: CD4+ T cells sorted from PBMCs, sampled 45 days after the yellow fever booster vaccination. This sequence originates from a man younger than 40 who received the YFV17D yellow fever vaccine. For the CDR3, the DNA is TGCGCCAGCAGCTGGGCCCGGGACAGAGGAGAGGGCTACACCTTC. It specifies CASSWARDRGEGYTF.